The 18 T cell receptor beta chains below all came from one sample that was sequenced in a study of T cells in Graves' hyperthyroidism and ophthalmopathy. RNA transcripts were the template for amplifying TCR beta CDR3 regions. An initial round of RT-PCR targeting the TCR CDR3 relied on the HTBI primer set. TCRdb re-called the multiplex PCR reads through MiXCR, storing one row per CDR3 protein. The top ten clones hold approximately 3.9% of a sample with some 620,000 distinct CDR3 sequences, roughly 17% of them seen once. Sequencing was carried out using blood. These receptors were obtained from a woman in her twenties or thirties with Graves' hyperthyroidism.

This clonotype was observed at least ten times. The rearrangement joins TRBV11-3 to TRBJ2-1, with D perhaps TRBD1 or TRBD2 (5 bases each). V was trimmed by 0 bases and J by 0 bases, leaving 15 bases between them. Germline-derived CDR1 and CDR2 are SGHNT and YENEEA. The CDR3 is 18 residues long. This chain's CDR3 is CASSLDNLRGVSYNEQFF. CDR3 in DNA: TGTGCCAGCAGCTTAGATAACCTGAGGGGCGTCTCCTACAATGAGCAGTTCTTC.

The V call is TRBV5-6, the J call TRBJ2-6; TRBD2 matches at 12 bases. The CDR3 runs to 20 residues. V lost 4 bases to trimming and J lost 3 bases; unmatched junction nucleotides: 14. CDR1 and CDR2 from the germline V gene are SGHDT and YYEEEE. Here the CDR3 DNA reads TGTGCCAGCAGCCAAACGTCGCAGACTAGCGGGAGAAGTGGGGCCAACGTCCTGACTTTC. As protein: CASSQTSQTSGRSGANVLTF.

This sequence joins TRBV6-2 or TRBV6-3 and TRBJ2-7; D possibly corresponds to TRBD1 (5 bases). CDR3 length equals 14 residues. Germline V gives CDR1 MNHEY, CDR2 SVGEGT. Trimming stripped 0 bases from V and 1 base from J, with 7 bases between. The CDR3 nucleotides read TGTGCCAGCAGTTACTCCGACAGATCCTACGAGCAGTACTTC. It specifies CASSYSDRSYEQYF.

This clonotype was observed a few times. The genes are TRBV2 and TRBJ2-7; TRBD1 or TRBD2 may be the D gene (5 bases each). V was shortened by 1 base and J by 0 bases, with 7 bases between the two germline ends. From germline, CDR1 is SNHLY and CDR2 FYNNEI. The CDR3 sequence is 14 residues long. CDR3 amino acids: CASSEEGSSYEQYF. CDR3 DNA: TGTGCCAGCAGTGAAGAGGGGAGCTCCTACGAGCAGTACTTC. Full variable domain (outside the CDR3, taken from reference TRBV2 and TRBJ2-7): EPEVTQTPSHQVTQMGQEVILRCVPISNHLYFYWYRQILGQKVEFLVSFYNNEISEKSEIFDDQFSVERPDGSNFTLKIRSTKLEDSAMYFCASSEEGSSYEQYFGPGTRLTVT.

In this sample, this clonotype turned up many times. V usage is TRBV12-3 or TRBV12-4 and J usage is TRBJ2-3; D unclear. CDR3 length equals 15 residues. Trimming stripped 3 bases from V and 0 bases from J, with 10 bases between. The DNA for the CDR3 is TGTGCCAGCAGTTTCGGCGGTTCTAGCACAGATACGCAGTATTTT. This sequence encodes CASSFGGSSTDTQYF.

Points on this clonotype: A much larger clone is a single base away; this may be a read error. The chain uses TRBV10-2 and TRBJ2-3; no clear D. Germline V lookup: CDR1 WSHSY, CDR2 SAAADI. V was trimmed by 4 bases and J by 4 bases, leaving 15 bases between them. This CDR3 comprises 15 residues. Here the CDR3 DNA reads TGCGCCAGCAGTGGGCCCAGAAGGGATGCAGATACGCAGTATTTT. It translates to CASSGPRRDADTQYF.

This clonotype occurred a few times. The rearrangement links TRBV19 to TRBJ2-7; 7 bases fit TRBD1. Trimming cost V 1 base and J 0 bases; bases outside gene matches: 6. This CDR3 region has 16 residues. Germline V gene data show CDR1 as LNHDA and CDR2 as SQIVND (reference sequence). The CDR3 sequence: CASSIARTGNSYEQYF. The CDR3 nucleotides read TGTGCCAGTAGTATAGCCCGGACAGGAAACTCCTACGAGCAGTACTTC.

The sample holds many counts of this clonotype. This chain's CDR3 is CASSWGDSNTYEQYF. CDR3 coding DNA: TGTGCCAGCAGTTGGGGGGACTCCAACACCTACGAGCAGTACTTC. The chain combines TRBV6-1 with TRBJ2-7; a possible D gene is TRBD2 (6 bases). Trimming cost V 5 bases and J 2 bases, with 16 bases left between them. The germline gives CDR1 MNHNS, CDR2 SASEGT. This CDR3 is 15 amino acids long.

The chain's CDR3 is CASSLGERYEQFF. DNA of the CDR3: TGTGCCAGCAGCTTAGGGGAGCGGTACGAGCAGTTCTTC. The V gene is TRBV11-3, the J gene TRBJ2-7; D might be TRBD2 (5 bases). The J call may be in error: the DNA end matches TRBJ2-1 better. The CDR3 length is 13 residues. The V gene's germline CDR1 is SGHNT and CDR2 YENEEA.

The chain carries TRBV27 and TRBJ1-4, with D possibly being TRBD1 (5 bases). Per germline, CDR1 MNHEY and CDR2 SMNVEV (reference sequence). The CDR3 sequence is 14 residues long. Trimming cost V 0 bases and J 6 bases, with 8 bases left between them. The CDR3 region is CASSLSGAYEKLFF. The CDR3 nucleotides are TGTGCCAGCAGTTTATCCGGGGCGTATGAAAAACTGTTTTTT. Full variable domain (outside the CDR3, taken from reference TRBV27 and TRBJ1-4): EAQVTQNPRYLITVTGKKLTVTCSQNMNHEYMSWYRQDPGLGLRQIYYSMNVEVTDKGDVPEGYKVSRKEKRNFPLILESPSPNQTSLYFCASSLSGAYEKLFFGSGTQLSVL.

This clonotype has only a few counts. The chain is built from TRBV2 and TRBJ2-2; TRBD2 matches 11 bases. The CDR3 spans 14 residues. Unmatched junction bases numbered 6, after V lost 6 bases and J lost 9 bases. Germline lookup yields CDR1 SNHLY and CDR2 FYNNEI. The CDR3 DNA reads as TGTGCCAGCAGCTTAGCGGGAGGGCCCCGGGAGCTGTTTTTT. Protein: CASSLAGGPRELFF.

The chain uses TRBV3-1 and TRBJ1-3; D is possibly TRBD1 (6 bases). CDR1 is LGHDT, CDR2 YNNKEL, per germline (reference sequence). Trimming took 5 bases from V and 0 from J, leaving 17 bases between them. CDR3 length equals 17 residues. In DNA, the CDR3 is TGTGCCAGCAGCACCCAACAGGGACACCACTCTGGAAACACCATATATTTT. It is translated as CASSTQQGHHSGNTIYF.

In its sample, this clonotype was seen many times. The chain combines TRBV18 with TRBJ1-5; 7 nucleotides line up with TRBD1. J gave up 4 bases and V 3 bases, and 6 bases lay outside the gene matches. The CDR3 contains 15 residues. From germline, CDR1 is KGHSH and CDR2 LQKENI. The CDR3 loop reads CASSPYQGVNQPQHF. CDR3 coding DNA: TGTGCCAGCTCACCTTACCAGGGGGTGAATCAGCCCCAGCATTTT. The full variable domain, rest sourced from reference TRBV18 and TRBJ1-5, is NAGVMQNPRHLVRRRGQEARLRCSPMKGHSHVYWYRQLPEEGLKFMVYLQKENIIDESGMPKERFSAEFPKEGPSILRIQQVVRGDSAAYFCASSPYQGVNQPQHFGDGTRLSIL.

V and J are TRBV9 and TRBJ1-1; D unclear. Trimming removed 0 bases from V and 4 bases from J, with 7 bases in between. This CDR3 is 13 amino acids long. In germline, CDR1 is SGDLS, CDR2 YYNGEE. The CDR3 is CASSVVDITEAFF. In nucleotides, the CDR3 is TGTGCCAGCAGCGTAGTCGACATCACTGAAGCTTTCTTT.

This clonotype was seen at least ten times. This rearrangement joins TRBV12-3 or TRBV12-4 to TRBJ2-7; unclear D gene. The CDR3 has 12 amino acids. V was shortened by 6 bases and J by 7 bases, with 13 bases between the two germline ends. CDR3 sequence (DNA): TGTGCCAGCAGCGACACGTCCAGGGAGCAGTACTTC. It translates to CASSDTSREQYF.

In its sample, this clonotype was seen many times. This chain joins TRBV12-3 or TRBV12-4 and TRBJ1-2; D is possibly TRBD1 (5 bases). V lost 1 base, J lost 2 bases, and 17 bases lay in between. This CDR3 comprises 17 residues. In DNA, the CDR3 is TGTGCCAGCAGTTTAGATTTGCCGGTCGAGGGGAACTATGGCTACACCTTC. This gives the protein CASSLDLPVEGNYGYTF.

This clonotype was detected ten times or more. The V gene is TRBV10-3, the J gene TRBJ2-1; the match to TRBD2 covers 10 bases. CDR3 size: 18 residues. The V segment lost 7 bases and the J segment 5 bases; nucleotides outside the gene matches: 17. The germline V gene has CDR1 ENHRY and CDR2 SYGVKD. CDR3 loop: CAITLGPSGSLANNEQFF. The CDR3 DNA follows: TGTGCCATCACCCTGGGGCCTAGCGGGAGCCTAGCAAACAATGAGCAGTTCTTC.

This clonotype was seen at least ten times. V is TRBV6-1 and J is TRBJ2-5, with D unclear. Germline V gives CDR1 MNHNS, CDR2 SASEGT. V was shortened by 7 bases and J by 2 bases, with 14 bases between the two germline ends. The CDR3 is 14 amino acids. In DNA, the CDR3 is TGTGCCAGCAACCCCCCCGGCTTACAAGAGACCCAGTACTTC. This gives the protein CASNPPGLQETQYF.